Listed here are 2 T cell receptor beta chains from one sample, sequenced in a study of T cell repertoires in cytomegalovirus infection. In TCRdb, the reads were re-called with MiXCR into one record per CDR3 protein. Among under 200,000 distinct CDR3 sequences listed, roughly 9% were seen once. Sequencing was carried out using PBMCs. The receptors shown here come from a human donor in good health (CMV status not recorded). Some clones in this sample may be carry-over from other donors' samples.

This clonotype was picked up many times. This chain connects TRBV7-8 to TRBJ1-3; D gene ambiguous. CDR3 length: 14 amino acids. Trimming removed 2 bases from V and 0 bases from J, with 5 bases in between. Germline loops: CDR1 SGHVS, CDR2 FQNEAQ. The CDR3 loop reads CASSLQISGNTIYF. The CDR3 DNA sequence: TGTGCCAGCAGCTTACAGATCTCTGGAAACACCATATATTTT. Full variable domain (remainder filled in from reference TRBV7-8 and TRBJ1-3): GAGVSQSPRYKVAKRGQDVALRCDPISGHVSLFWYQQALGQGPEFLTYFQNEAQLDKSGLPSDRFFAERPEGSVSTLKIQRTQQEDSAVYLCASSLQISGNTIYFGEGSWLTVV.

Only a few counts were recorded for this clonotype. The V and J genes are TRBV7-9 and TRBJ1-1; weak D call: TRBD1 (5 bases). V dropped 3 bases and J dropped 12 bases, with 17 bases sitting between them. This CDR3 is built from 13 residues. From germline, CDR1 is SEHNR and CDR2 FQNEAQ (reference sequence). The CDR3 spells CASSLMDPGVTFF. The CDR3 region has the DNA TGTGCCAGCAGCTTGATGGACCCGGGGGTAACTTTCTTT. The full variable domain, its missing parts supplied by reference TRBV7-9 and TRBJ1-1, is DTGVSQNPRHKITKRGQNVTFRCDPISEHNRLYWYRQTLGQGPEFLTYFQNEAQLEKSRLLSDRFSAERPKGSFSTLEIQRTEQGDSAMYLCASSLMDPGVTFFGQGTRLTVV.